The 20 T cell receptor beta chains given below trace back to one sample, sequenced in a study of cytomegalovirus exposure and HLA in healthy donors. The PCR was carried out with 60 Vbeta primers and 13 Jbeta primers. The repertoire was sequenced with immunoSEQ multiplex PCR; TCRdb's copy has only in-frame clones and lacks some. The sample has fewer than 70,000 clones, 75% to 90% seen once. The sample was PBMCs. These receptors were taken from a woman aged 40 to 55 in good health and CMV-seronegative.

J is TRBJ2-7 and V is TRBV2; TRBD2 aligns across 14 bases. This CDR3 comprises 15 residues. J gave up 6 bases and V 3 bases, and 4 bases lay outside the gene matches. Germline CDR1 is SNHLY and CDR2 is FYNNEI. The CDR3 DNA is TGTGCCAGCAGTGATACCGGGACTAGCGGGAGCGAGCAGTACTTC. As protein: CASSDTGTSGSEQYF.

This chain connects TRBV11-2 to TRBJ1-1, with 7 positions matching TRBD1. V shed 0 bases and J 6 bases; nucleotides not matched to a gene: 7. This CDR3 spans 15 amino acids. CDR1 is SGHAT, CDR2 FQNNGV, per germline. CDR3 sequence reads: CASSLEGGAGPEAFF. CDR3 in DNA: TGTGCCAGCAGCTTAGAAGGGGGCGCGGGCCCTGAAGCTTTCTTT.

This chain joins TRBV28 and TRBJ1-5; unclear D gene. The germline V gene encodes CDR1 MDHEN and CDR2 SYDVKM. The CDR3 length is 14 residues. Trimming pared 6 bases from V and 6 bases from J, leaving 15 bases between. As DNA, the CDR3 is TGTGCCAGCAGACTCCGGGAGAGCCTTCAGCCCCAGCATTTT. Its translation is CASRLRESLQPQHF.

V usage is TRBV28 and J usage is TRBJ1-6, with a possible D match to TRBD1 (6 bases). Between the trimmed V and J ends, which lost 6 bases and 7 bases, there was a span of 16 bases. CDR3 length equals 15 residues. From germline, CDR1 is MDHEN and CDR2 SYDVKM. This CDR3 reads CASRTQGRRNSPLHF. CDR3 in DNA: TGTGCCAGCAGAACTCAGGGGCGGCGGAATTCACCCCTCCACTTT.

CDR3 sequence reads: CASSLQGIEQFF. The CDR3 DNA follows: TGTGCCAGCAGTTTACAGGGAATTGAGCAGTTCTTC. The chain employs TRBV7-2 and TRBJ2-1; a weak D match, TRBD1 (6 bases). In germline, CDR1 is SGHTA, CDR2 FQGNSA. Trimming removed 6 bases from V and 9 bases from J, with 12 bases in between. The CDR3 extends over 12 amino acids.

The V call is TRBV19, the J call TRBJ2-7, with D unresolved. The V gene's germline CDR1 is LNHDA and CDR2 SQIVND (reference sequence). V lost 3 bases to trimming and J lost 7 bases, with 10 bases between them. The CDR3 spans 12 residues. Written as DNA, the CDR3 is TGTGCCAGTAGTATGTCGGGTTGGGAGCAGTACTTC. Its protein product is CASSMSGWEQYF.

The J gene is TRBJ1-2, the V gene TRBV28; 7 positions agree with TRBD1. The V segment lost 5 bases and the J segment 2 bases; nucleotides outside the gene matches: 8. This CDR3 contains 15 residues. Per the germline V gene, CDR1 is MDHEN and CDR2 is SYDVKM. The CDR3 loop is CASSQQETGNYGYTF. In DNA, the CDR3 is TGTGCCAGCAGTCAACAAGAGACAGGGAACTATGGCTACACCTTC.

This clone is a singleton in its sample. The V gene is TRBV5-4, the J gene TRBJ2-3; D gene ambiguous. This CDR3 has 12 residues. Germline V CDR1 and CDR2: SGHNT, YYREEE (reference sequence). The V end lost 0 bases, the J end lost 10 bases, and 9 bases lay between the germline ends. Here the CDR3 reads CASSLGVGAQYF. CDR3 sequence (DNA): TGTGCCAGCAGCTTGGGGGTTGGAGCGCAGTATTTT.

This clone was seen more than once but under ten times. This chain connects TRBV28 to TRBJ1-5; TRBD1 matches 9 bases. The CDR3 runs 14 residues. With 6 bases clipped from V and 2 bases from J, the junction kept 2 bases outside the gene matches. Germline-derived CDR1 and CDR2 are MDHEN and SYDVKM. CDR3 DNA: TGTGCCAGCAGCCGGACAGGGGGCAATCAGCCCCAGCATTTT. Amino acid sequence: CASSRTGGNQPQHF.

The chain has TRBV4-2 and TRBJ1-3, with D possibly matching TRBD1 (6 bases). Trimming left V 1 base short and J 5 bases short, with 15 bases between. The CDR3 spans 16 residues. Germline values: CDR1 LGHNA, CDR2 YNFKEQ. CDR3 loop: CASSQVETGLRNTIYF. Written as DNA, the CDR3 is TGTGCCAGCAGCCAAGTGGAGACAGGACTGCGAAACACCATATATTTT.

The rearrangement joins TRBV28 to TRBJ1-1; tentatively, D is TRBD1 (6 bases). V was trimmed by 6 bases and J by 1 base, leaving 18 bases between them. The germline V gene has CDR1 MDHEN and CDR2 SYDVKM. The CDR3 totals 16 residues. For the CDR3, the DNA is TGTGCCAGCAGCCGTGGAGGGGGGGGACCGAACACTGAAGCTTTCTTT. Its translation is CASSRGGGGPNTEAFF.

V and J are TRBV4-2 and TRBJ2-7, with TRBD2 matching over 14 bases. The CDR3 runs 17 residues. The germline gives CDR1 LGHNA, CDR2 YNFKEQ. Losses at the gene ends were 1 base for V and 4 bases for J; bases not matched to a gene: 6. The CDR3 loop reads CASSQGPGTSGSYEQYF. The CDR3 nucleotides are TGTGCCAGCAGCCAAGGGCCCGGGACTAGCGGGAGTTACGAGCAGTACTTC.

This clone came up once. V usage is TRBV15 and J usage is TRBJ2-2, with TRBD1 as a possible D gene (5 bases). Trimming cost V 5 bases and J 5 bases, with 9 bases left between them. The CDR3 has 13 amino acids. CDR1 and CDR2 (germline): LNHNV, YYDKDF (reference sequence). The CDR3, as DNA: TGTGCCACCAGCCCTCAGGGAACCGGGGAGCTGTTTTTT. This translates into CATSPQGTGELFF.

V and J are TRBV7-3 and TRBJ1-1; D perhaps matches TRBD1 (5 bases). CDR3 size: 15 residues. In germline, CDR1 is SGHTA, CDR2 FQGTGA. V shed 2 bases and J shed 0 bases, with 10 bases lying between them. The CDR3 region has the DNA TGTGCCAGCAGCTTAGCCGGGGGGATGAACACTGAAGCTTTCTTT. Its protein product is CASSLAGGMNTEAFF.

This sequence joins TRBV2 and TRBJ1-5; D remains unclear. Germline CDR1 and CDR2: SNHLY and FYNNEI. V was shortened by 6 bases and J by 4 bases, with 13 bases between the two germline ends. The CDR3 totals 14 residues. The CDR3 region is CASSQSGLNQPQHF. Here the CDR3 DNA reads TGTGCCAGCAGCCAATCGGGGTTAAATCAGCCCCAGCATTTT. Together with reference TRBV2 and TRBJ1-5, the CDR3 gives the full variable domain: EPEVTQTPSHQVTQMGQEVILRCVPISNHLYFYWYRQILGQKVEFLVSFYNNEISEKSEIFDDQFSVERPDGSNFTLKIRSTKLEDSAMYFCASSQSGLNQPQHFGDGTRLSIL.

This chain links TRBV4-3 with TRBJ1-2; possibly TRBD1 for D (5 bases). The CDR3 has 13 amino acids. Germline assignment: CDR1 LGHNA and CDR2 YSLEER. Trimming pared 1 base from V and 10 bases from J, leaving 13 bases between. The CDR3 is CASSQVRDRAYTF. Written as DNA, the CDR3 is TGCGCCAGCAGCCAAGTACGAGACAGAGCCTACACCTTC.

The chain couples TRBV6-1 to TRBJ2-7; 7 bases match TRBD2. The length of the CDR3 is 14 residues. Losses at the gene ends were 3 bases for V and 3 bases for J; bases not matched to a gene: 5. The V gene's germline CDR1 is MNHNS and CDR2 SASEGT. The CDR3 loop reads CASSDVGLLYEQYF. The CDR3 DNA is TGTGCCAGCAGTGACGTGGGACTACTCTACGAGCAGTACTTC.

J is TRBJ2-1 and V is TRBV6-1; possibly TRBD1 for D (6 bases). CDR1 is MNHNS and CDR2 is SASEGT in the germline V gene. V gave up 6 bases and J gave up 9 bases, with 21 bases separating them. CDR3 length equals 15 residues. CDR3 loop: CASSFPQGQPGEQFF. CDR3 DNA: TGTGCCAGCAGCTTCCCCCAAGGACAGCCGGGTGAGCAGTTCTTC.

This clone was counted a few times. This rearrangement joins TRBV28 to TRBJ1-1; TRBD1 matches 9 bases. CDR3 length: 15 residues. The germline gives CDR1 MDHEN, CDR2 SYDVKM. With V trimmed by 7 bases and J by 10 bases, 16 bases remained unmatched. The CDR3 is CASTSGTGQFLGAFF. The CDR3 DNA sequence: TGTGCCAGCACTTCCGGGACAGGGCAATTTTTGGGAGCTTTCTTT. The full variable domain, in which reference TRBV28 and TRBJ1-1 provide the parts outside the CDR3, is DVKVTQSSRYLVKRTGEKVFLECVQDMDHENMFWYRQDPGLGLRLIYFSYDVKMKEKGDIPEGYSVSREKKERFSLILESASTNQTSMYLCASTSGTGQFLGAFFGQGTRLTVV.

V and J are TRBV2 and TRBJ2-3; 11 bases align to TRBD2. The CDR3 extends over 16 amino acids. Germline CDR1 and CDR2: SNHLY and FYNNEI. The ends lost 7 bases at V and 6 bases at J; junction bases unmatched: 12. The CDR3 sequence is CASTGALAGVPDTQYF. CDR3 DNA sequence: TGTGCCAGCACCGGCGCACTAGCGGGAGTACCGGATACGCAGTATTTT. The whole variable domain, filled in from reference TRBV2 and TRBJ2-3, reads EPEVTQTPSHQVTQMGQEVILRCVPISNHLYFYWYRQILGQKVEFLVSFYNNEISEKSEIFDDQFSVERPDGSNFTLKIRSTKLEDSAMYFCASTGALAGVPDTQYFGPGTRLTVL.